Sequencing of this TCR beta chain was carried out in a study of technical replicates of blood from a handful of donors. Sequencing was performed with immunoSEQ multiplex PCR; in TCRdb, only in-frame clones are kept and a portion is missing. The sample holds about 76,000 clones, roughly 94% seen once. From germline, CDR1 is SGHTA and CDR2 FQGNSA. This CDR3 contains 15 residues. Unmatched junction bases numbered 7, after V lost 1 base and J lost 6 bases. The chain is built from TRBV7-2 and TRBJ2-3; 7 positions agree with TRBD2. The specimen sequenced was T cells isolated from PBMCs. The TCR sequence derives from a human donor in good health. The CDR3 loop reads CASSLVEGLRDTQYF. The CDR3 DNA follows: TGTGCCAGCAGCTTAGTCGAGGGACTAAGGGATACGCAGTATTTT.